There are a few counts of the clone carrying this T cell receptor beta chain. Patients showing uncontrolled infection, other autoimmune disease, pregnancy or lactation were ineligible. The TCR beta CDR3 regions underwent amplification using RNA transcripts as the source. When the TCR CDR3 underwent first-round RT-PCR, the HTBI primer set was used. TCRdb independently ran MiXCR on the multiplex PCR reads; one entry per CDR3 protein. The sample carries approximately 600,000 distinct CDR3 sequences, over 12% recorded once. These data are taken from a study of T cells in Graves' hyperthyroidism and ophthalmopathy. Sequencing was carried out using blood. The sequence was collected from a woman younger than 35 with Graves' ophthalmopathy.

The CDR3 loop is CASSPRGPSATNEKLFF. DNA of the CDR3: TGTGCCAGCAGTCCTAGGGGGCCTTCTGCAACTAATGAAAAACTGTTTTTT. This chain joins TRBV27 and TRBJ1-4, with 7 bases lining up with TRBD1. Germline-derived CDR1 and CDR2 are MNHEY and SMNVEV (reference sequence). CDR3 size: 17 residues. After removal of 5 bases from V and 0 bases from J, the junction contained 9 bases not matched to a gene.